These T cell receptor beta chains were read from a single sample in a study of blood T cell repertoires in COVID-19. Profiling relied on immunoSEQ multiplex PCR, and the TCRdb table lists in-frame clones only, not all of them. The sample shows around 300,000 clones, 80% to 90% of them seen only once. The sequenced sample consisted of peripheral blood. All receptors derive from an older woman with acute or convalescent COVID-19. The CDR3 runs from the conserved cysteine through the conserved F or W. The D gene is left open where the match is weak. The size entry is marked missing in some rows and otherwise reads once, few, many or a size class.

>NA|TRBV27|TRBJ2-1|NA
CASSLSAGSEQFF
TGTGCCAGCAGTTTATCGGCGGGGAGTGAGCAGTTCTTC
>NA|TRBV5-1|TRBJ1-6|NA
CASSLAGWGSPLHF
TGCGCCAGCAGCTTGGCGGGGTGGGGTTCACCCCTCCACTTT
>once|TRBV20-1|TRBJ1-2|NA
CSASQNSGYTF
TGCAGTGCTAGTCAAAATAGTGGCTACACCTTC
>once|TRBV21-1|TRBJ1-5|NA
CASSKRGGQGSQPQHF
TGTGCCAGCAGCAAGAGGGGGGGACAGGGAAGTCAGCCCCAGCATTTT
>NA|TRBV5-4|TRBJ2-5|TRBD2
CASSYAVAGGRTKQYF
TGTGCCAGCAGCTACGCTGTAGCGGGGGGCCGGACAAAGCAGTACTTC
>NA|TRBV11-2|TRBJ1-1|NA
CASSPGAGREAFF
TGTGCCAGCAGCCCCGGTGCAGGGAGGGAAGCTTTCTTT
>NA|TRBV3-1/TRBV3-2|TRBJ2-7|NA
CASSQVGGAGEQYF
TGTGCCAGCAGCCAAGTGGGCGGGGCGGGCGAGCAGTACTTC
>NA|TRBV23-1|TRBJ2-7|NA
CASVGHSHRTYEQYF
TGCGCCAGCGTTGGGCATTCTCACAGAACCTACGAGCAGTACTTC
>once|TRBV19|TRBJ1-1|NA
CASSMRPGEAFF
TGTGCCAGTAGTATGAGACCAGGGGAAGCTTTCTTT
>NA|TRBV14|TRBJ1-2|NA
CASSQDRFYGYTF
TGTGCCAGCAGCCAAGACAGGTTCTATGGCTACACCTTC
>NA|TRBV7-9|TRBJ1-2|NA
CASTRGPYGYTF
TGTGCCAGCACCCGCGGCCCCTATGGCTACACCTTC
>NA|TRBV7-9|TRBJ2-7|NA
CASRSGVDYEQYF
TGTGCCAGCAGATCAGGGGTAGACTACGAGCAGTACTTC
>NA|TRBV4-1|TRBJ1-2|TRBD1
CASSLGTGKGYGYTF
TGCGCCAGCAGCCTTGGGACAGGGAAGGGTTATGGCTACACCTTC
>NA|TRBV3-1/TRBV3-2|TRBJ2-1|TRBD1
CASSQENTGGYNEQFF
TGTGCCAGCAGCCAAGAAAACACAGGGGGCTACAATGAGCAGTTCTTC
>NA|TRBV3-1/TRBV3-2|TRBJ1-1|NA
CASSPLINTEAFF
TGTGCCAGCAGCCCCCTTATTAACACTGAAGCTTTCTTT
>NA|TRBV6-5|TRBJ2-7|TRBD1
CASSPRDSKSEQYF
TGTGCCAGCAGTCCCCGGGACAGCAAATCGGAGCAGTACTTC
>NA|TRBV6-2/TRBV6-3|TRBJ1-5|TRBD1
CASSNSQGQPQHF
TGTGCCAGCAGTAACTCACAGGGGCAGCCCCAGCATTTT
>NA|TRBV2|TRBJ1-2|NA
CASRGMTGVGGGYTF
TGTGCCAGCAGGGGGATGACAGGCGTCGGCGGGGGCTACACCTTC
>NA|TRBV5-6|TRBJ1-4|NA
CASSFREKLFF
TGTGCCAGCAGCTTCAGAGAAAAACTGTTTTTT
>NA|TRBV7-8|TRBJ2-3|NA
CASSLPLLGTDTQYF
TGTGCCAGCAGCTTACCACTGTTGGGCACAGATACGCAGTATTTT
>NA|TRBV29-1|TRBJ2-2|NA
CSVGSSRNTGELFF
TGCAGCGTTGGTTCCTCGAGGAACACCGGGGAGCTGTTTTTT
>NA|TRBV9|TRBJ2-5|TRBD2
CASSVDLPGTSGGAQYF
TGTGCCAGCAGCGTCGATCTTCCCGGGACTAGCGGGGGGGCCCAGTACTTC
>once|TRBV6-5|TRBJ1-5|NA
CASTHPGYQPQHF
TGTGCCAGCACCCACCCAGGGTATCAGCCCCAGCATTTT
>NA|TRBV5-1|TRBJ2-5|TRBD2
CASMRGGAQETQYF
TGCGCCAGCATGCGCGGGGGGGCCCAAGAGACCCAGTACTTC
>NA|TRBV4-2|TRBJ2-2|NA
CASSQDRRLGVPPGELFF
TGTGCCAGCAGCCAAGATCGGCGACTAGGCGTTCCCCCCGGGGAGCTGTTTTTT
>NA|TRBV3-1/TRBV3-2|TRBJ1-2|NA
CASSQGDYHYTF
TGTGCCAGCAGCCAAGGAGATTACCACTACACCTTC
>NA|TRBV7-9|TRBJ1-3|NA
CASSLGDFSGNTIYF
TGTGCCAGCAGCTTGGGGGACTTTTCTGGAAACACCATATATTTT
>NA|TRBV9|TRBJ2-5|TRBD2
CASSVGLAGGVQETQYF
TGTGCCAGCAGCGTTGGGCTAGCGGGGGGCGTCCAAGAGACCCAGTACTTC
>NA|TRBV12-5|TRBJ2-3|NA
CASGLRRGGPDTDTQYF
TGTGCTAGTGGTTTGAGGAGGGGGGGGCCTGACACAGATACGCAGTATTTT
>many|TRBV6-5|TRBJ1-2|TRBD1
CASTLDREGYTF
TGTGCCAGCACCCTGGACAGGGAGGGCTACACCTTC
>NA|TRBV30|TRBJ2-3|NA
CAWSVRLGTDTQYF
TGTGCCTGGAGTGTAAGGCTAGGCACAGATACGCAGTATTTT